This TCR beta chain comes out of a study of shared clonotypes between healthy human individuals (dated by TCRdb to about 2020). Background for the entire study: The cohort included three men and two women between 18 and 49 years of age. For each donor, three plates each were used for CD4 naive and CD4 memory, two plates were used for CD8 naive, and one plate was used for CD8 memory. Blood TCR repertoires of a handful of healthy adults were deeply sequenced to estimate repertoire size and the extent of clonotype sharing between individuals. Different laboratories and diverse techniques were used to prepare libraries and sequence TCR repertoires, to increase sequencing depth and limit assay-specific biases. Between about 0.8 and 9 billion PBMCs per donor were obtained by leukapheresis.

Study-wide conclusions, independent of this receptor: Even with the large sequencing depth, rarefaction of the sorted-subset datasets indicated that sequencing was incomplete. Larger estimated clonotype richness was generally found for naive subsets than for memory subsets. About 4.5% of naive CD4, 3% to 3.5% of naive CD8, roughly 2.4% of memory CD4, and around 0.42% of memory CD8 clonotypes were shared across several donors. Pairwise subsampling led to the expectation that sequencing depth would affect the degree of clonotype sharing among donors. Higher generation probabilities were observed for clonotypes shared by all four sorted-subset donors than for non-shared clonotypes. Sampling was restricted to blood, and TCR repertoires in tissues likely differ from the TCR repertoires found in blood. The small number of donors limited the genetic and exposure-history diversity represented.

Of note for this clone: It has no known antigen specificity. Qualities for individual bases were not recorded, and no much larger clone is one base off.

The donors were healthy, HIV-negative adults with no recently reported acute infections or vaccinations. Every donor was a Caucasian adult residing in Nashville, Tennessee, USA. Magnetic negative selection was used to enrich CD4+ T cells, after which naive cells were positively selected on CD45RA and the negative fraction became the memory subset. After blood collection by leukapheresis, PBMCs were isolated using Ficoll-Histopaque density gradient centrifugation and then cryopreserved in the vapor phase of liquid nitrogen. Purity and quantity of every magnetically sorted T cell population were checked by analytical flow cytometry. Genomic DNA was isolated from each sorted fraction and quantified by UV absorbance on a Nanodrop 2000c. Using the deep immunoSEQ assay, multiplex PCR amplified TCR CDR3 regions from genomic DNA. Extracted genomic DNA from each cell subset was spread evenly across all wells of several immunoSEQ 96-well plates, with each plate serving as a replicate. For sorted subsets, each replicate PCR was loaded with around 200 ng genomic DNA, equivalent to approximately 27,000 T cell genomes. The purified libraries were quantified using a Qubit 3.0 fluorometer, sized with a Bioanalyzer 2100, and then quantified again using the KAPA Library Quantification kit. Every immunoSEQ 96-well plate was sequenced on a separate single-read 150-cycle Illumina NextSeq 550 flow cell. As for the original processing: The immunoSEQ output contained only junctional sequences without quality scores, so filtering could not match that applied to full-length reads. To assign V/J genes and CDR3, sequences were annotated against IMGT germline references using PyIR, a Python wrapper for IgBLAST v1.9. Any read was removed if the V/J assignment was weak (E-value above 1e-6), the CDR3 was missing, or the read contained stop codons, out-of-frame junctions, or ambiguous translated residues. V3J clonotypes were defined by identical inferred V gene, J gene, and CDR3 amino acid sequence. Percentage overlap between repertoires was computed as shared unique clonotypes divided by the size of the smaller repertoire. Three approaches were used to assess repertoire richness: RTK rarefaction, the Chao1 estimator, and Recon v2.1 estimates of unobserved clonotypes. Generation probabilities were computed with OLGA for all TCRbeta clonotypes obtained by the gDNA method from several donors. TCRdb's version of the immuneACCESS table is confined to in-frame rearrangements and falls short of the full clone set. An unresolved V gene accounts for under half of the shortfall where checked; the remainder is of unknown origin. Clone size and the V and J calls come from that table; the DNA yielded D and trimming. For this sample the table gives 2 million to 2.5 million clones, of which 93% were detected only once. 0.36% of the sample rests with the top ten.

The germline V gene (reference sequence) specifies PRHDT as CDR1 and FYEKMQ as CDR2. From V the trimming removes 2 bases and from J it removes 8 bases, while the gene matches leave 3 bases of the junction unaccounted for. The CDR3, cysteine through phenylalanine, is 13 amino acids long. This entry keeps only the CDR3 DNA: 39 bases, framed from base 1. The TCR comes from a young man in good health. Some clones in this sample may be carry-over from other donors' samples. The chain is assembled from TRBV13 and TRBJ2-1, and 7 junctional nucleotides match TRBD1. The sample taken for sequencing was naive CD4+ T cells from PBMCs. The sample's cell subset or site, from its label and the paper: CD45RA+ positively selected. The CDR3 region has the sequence CASSLHRGYEQFF. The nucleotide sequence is TGTGCCAGCAGCTTACACAGGGGCTATGAGCAGTTCTTC.